In its sample, the clone carrying this T cell receptor (beta chain) was seen many times. The antigen is unknown. Sample time point: pre-sensitization, week 0. As to treatment: therapeutic diphenylcyclopropenone sensitization with weekly scalp DPC. Unfractionated whole blood was the source of the extracted total RNA. Researchers sampled blood before each patch test went on. Non-pregnant alopecia patients aged 18 to 70, suitable for DPC therapy. This record belongs to a study of human T cells and chemical hapten exposure. Findings of the study overall: Sensitizing to DPC left TCRs with a frequency above 1 in 1000 unaltered.

Separate cDNA molecules received unique molecular identifiers, which the library attached to them. MiXCR, run by TCRdb on the RACE reads, gives a single entry per CDR3 protein. In the table there are tens of thousands of distinct CDR3 sequences, approximately 9.5% of which are singletons. CDR3 length: 18 residues. CDR1 is PRHDT and CDR2 is FYEKMQ in the germline V gene (reference sequence). V shed 5 bases, J shed 2 bases, and the junction held 12 bases outside the gene matches. The chain recombines TRBV13 with TRBJ1-1, with 12 bases fitting TRBD1. The receptor's source is a woman between 25 and 40 years old with alopecia areata. Some clones in this sample may be carry-over from other donors' samples. The sample consisted of whole blood, taken in connection with sensitization to the hapten diphenylcyclopropenone (DPC). The CDR3 here is CASSPRDRGRARNTEAFF. DNA for the CDR3: TGTGCCAGCAGCCCTCGGGACAGGGGGCGGGCGAGAAACACTGAAGCTTTCTTT.